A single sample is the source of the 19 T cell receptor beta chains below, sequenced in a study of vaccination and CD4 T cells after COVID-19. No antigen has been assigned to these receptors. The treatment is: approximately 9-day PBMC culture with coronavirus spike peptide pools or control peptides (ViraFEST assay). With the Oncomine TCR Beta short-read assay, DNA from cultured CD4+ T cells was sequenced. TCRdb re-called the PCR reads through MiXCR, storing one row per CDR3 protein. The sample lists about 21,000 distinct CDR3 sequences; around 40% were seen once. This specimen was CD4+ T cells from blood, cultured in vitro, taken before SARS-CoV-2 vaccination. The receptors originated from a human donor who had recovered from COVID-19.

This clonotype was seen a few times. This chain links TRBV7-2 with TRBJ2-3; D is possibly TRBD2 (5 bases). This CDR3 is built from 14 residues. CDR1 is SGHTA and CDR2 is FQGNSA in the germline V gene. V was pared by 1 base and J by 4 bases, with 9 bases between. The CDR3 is CASSLGLASDTQYF. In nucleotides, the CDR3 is TGTGCCAGCAGCTTAGGGCTAGCTTCAGATACGCAGTATTTT.

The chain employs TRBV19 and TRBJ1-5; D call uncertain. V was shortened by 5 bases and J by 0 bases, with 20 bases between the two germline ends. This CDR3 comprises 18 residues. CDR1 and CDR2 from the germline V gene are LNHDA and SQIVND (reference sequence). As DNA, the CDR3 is TGTGCCAGTAGTGCCTTTTCCCGGGCCGCCCATAGCAATCAGCCCCAGCATTTT. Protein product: CASSAFSRAAHSNQPQHF.

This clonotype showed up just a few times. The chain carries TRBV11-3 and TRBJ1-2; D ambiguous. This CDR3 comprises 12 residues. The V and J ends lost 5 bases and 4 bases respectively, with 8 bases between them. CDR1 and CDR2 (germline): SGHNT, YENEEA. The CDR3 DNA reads TGTGCCAGCAGCCGAGGAATCTATGGCTACACCTTC. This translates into CASSRGIYGYTF.

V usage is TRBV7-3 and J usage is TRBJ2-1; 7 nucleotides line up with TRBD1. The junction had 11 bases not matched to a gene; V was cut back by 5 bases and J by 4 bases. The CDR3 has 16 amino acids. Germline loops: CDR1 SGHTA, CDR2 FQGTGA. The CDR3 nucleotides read TGTGCCAGCAGCGAAGTTCTAGGGGGCGGGTACAATGAGCAGTTCTTC. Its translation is CASSEVLGGGYNEQFF.

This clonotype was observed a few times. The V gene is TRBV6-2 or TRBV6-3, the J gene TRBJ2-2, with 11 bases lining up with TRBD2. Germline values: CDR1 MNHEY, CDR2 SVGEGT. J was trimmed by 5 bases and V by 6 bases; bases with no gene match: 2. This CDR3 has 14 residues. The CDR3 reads CASRTSGKTGELFF. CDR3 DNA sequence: TGTGCCAGCAGGACTAGCGGGAAGACCGGGGAGCTGTTTTTT.

CDR3 in DNA: TGTGCCAGCAGAGCCCGGGACAGGGGGCTTAACTATGGCTACACCTTC. Translating gives CASRARDRGLNYGYTF. The J gene is TRBJ1-2, the V gene TRBV27; 12 bases fit TRBD1. Trimming at V came to 6 bases and at J to 1 base, leaving 6 bases not matched to a gene. This CDR3 is 16 amino acids long. Germline CDR1 is MNHEY and CDR2 is SMNVEV (reference sequence).

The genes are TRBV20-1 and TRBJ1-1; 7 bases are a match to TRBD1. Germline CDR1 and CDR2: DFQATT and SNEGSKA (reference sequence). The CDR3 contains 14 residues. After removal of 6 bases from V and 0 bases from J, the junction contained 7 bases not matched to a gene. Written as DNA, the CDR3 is TGCAGTGCCCCACCGGGACAGATGAACACTGAAGCTTTCTTT. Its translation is CSAPPGQMNTEAFF.

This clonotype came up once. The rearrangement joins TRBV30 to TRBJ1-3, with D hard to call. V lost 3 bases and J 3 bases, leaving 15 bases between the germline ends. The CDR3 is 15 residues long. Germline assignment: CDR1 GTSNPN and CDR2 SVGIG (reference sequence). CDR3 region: CAWSLGTFYGNTIYF. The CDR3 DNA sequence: TGTGCCTGGAGCTTGGGAACTTTTTATGGAAACACCATATATTTT.

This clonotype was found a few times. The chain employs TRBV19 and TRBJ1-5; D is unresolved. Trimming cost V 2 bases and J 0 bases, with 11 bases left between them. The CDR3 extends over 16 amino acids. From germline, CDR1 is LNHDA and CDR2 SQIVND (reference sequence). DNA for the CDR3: TGTGCCAGTAGTATAAGCCCGGGGAATAGCAATCAGCCCCAGCATTTT. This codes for CASSISPGNSNQPQHF.

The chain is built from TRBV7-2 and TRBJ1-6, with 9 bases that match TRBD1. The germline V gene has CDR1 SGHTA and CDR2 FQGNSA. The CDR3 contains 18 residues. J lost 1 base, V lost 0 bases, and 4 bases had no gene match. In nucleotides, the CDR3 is TGTGCCAGCAGCTTAGCTGGGACAGGGAGTTCCTATAATTCACCCCTCCACTTT. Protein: CASSLAGTGSSYNSPLHF.

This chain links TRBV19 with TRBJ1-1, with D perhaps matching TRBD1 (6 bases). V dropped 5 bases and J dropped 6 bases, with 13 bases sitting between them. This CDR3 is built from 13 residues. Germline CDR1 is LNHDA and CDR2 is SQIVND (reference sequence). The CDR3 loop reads CASSVGTLSEAFF. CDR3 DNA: TGTGCCAGTAGTGTCGGGACACTTTCTGAAGCTTTCTTT.

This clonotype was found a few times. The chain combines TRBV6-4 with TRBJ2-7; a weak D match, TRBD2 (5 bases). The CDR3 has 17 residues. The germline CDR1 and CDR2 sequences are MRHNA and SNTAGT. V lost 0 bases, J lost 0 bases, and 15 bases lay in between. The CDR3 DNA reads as TGTGCCAGCAGTGACTCCCACCGGGGTTTGGGCTCCTACGAGCAGTACTTC. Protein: CASSDSHRGLGSYEQYF.

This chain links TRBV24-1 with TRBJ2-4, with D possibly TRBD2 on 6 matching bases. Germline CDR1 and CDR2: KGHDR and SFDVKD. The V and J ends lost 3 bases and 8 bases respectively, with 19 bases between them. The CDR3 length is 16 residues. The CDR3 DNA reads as TGTGCCACCAGTGATCACCAGGGTAGCGGAGCGGACATTCAGTACTTC. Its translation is CATSDHQGSGADIQYF.

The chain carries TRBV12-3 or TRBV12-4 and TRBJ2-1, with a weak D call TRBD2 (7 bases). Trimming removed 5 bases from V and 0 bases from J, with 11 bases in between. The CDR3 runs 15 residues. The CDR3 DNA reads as TGTGCCAGCAGTGGGGGGGCTAGCTCCTACAATGAGCAGTTCTTC. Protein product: CASSGGASSYNEQFF.

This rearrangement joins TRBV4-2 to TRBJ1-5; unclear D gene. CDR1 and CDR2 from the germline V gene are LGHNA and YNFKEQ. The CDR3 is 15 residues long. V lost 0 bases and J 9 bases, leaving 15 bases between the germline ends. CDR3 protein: CASSQDVADIRPQHF. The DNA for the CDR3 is TGTGCCAGCAGCCAAGATGTTGCCGACATCAGGCCCCAGCATTTT.

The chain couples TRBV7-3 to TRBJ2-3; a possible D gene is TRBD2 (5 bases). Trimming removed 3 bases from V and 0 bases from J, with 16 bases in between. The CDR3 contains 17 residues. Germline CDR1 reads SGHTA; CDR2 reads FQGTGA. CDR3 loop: CASSFLPGTKSTDTQYF. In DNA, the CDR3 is TGTGCCAGCAGCTTCTTACCGGGAACAAAAAGCACAGATACGCAGTATTTT. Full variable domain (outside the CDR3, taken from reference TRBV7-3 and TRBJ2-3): GAGVSQTPSNKVTEKGKYVELRCDPISGHTALYWYRQSLGQGPEFLIYFQGTGAADDSGLPNDRFFAVRPEGSVSTLKIQRTERGDSAVYLCASSFLPGTKSTDTQYFGPGTRLTVL.

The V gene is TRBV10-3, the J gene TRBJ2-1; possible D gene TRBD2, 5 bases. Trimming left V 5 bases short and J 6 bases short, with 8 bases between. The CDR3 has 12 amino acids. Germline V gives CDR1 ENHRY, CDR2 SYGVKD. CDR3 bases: TGTGCCATCAGTCCTAGCCCCAATGAGCAGTTCTTC. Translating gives CAISPSPNEQFF.

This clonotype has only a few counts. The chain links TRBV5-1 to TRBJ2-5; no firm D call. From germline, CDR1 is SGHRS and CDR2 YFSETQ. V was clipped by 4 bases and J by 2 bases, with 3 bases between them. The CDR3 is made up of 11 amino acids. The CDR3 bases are TGCGCCAGCAGCGCACAAGAGACCCAGTACTTC. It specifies CASSAQETQYF.

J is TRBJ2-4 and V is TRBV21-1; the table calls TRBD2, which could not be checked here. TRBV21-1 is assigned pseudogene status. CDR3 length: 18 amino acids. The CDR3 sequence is CASRLPPQTTLAKNIQYF. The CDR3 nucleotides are TGTGCCAGCAGGCTCCCTCCCCAGACTACCCTAGCCAAAAACATTCAGTACTTC.